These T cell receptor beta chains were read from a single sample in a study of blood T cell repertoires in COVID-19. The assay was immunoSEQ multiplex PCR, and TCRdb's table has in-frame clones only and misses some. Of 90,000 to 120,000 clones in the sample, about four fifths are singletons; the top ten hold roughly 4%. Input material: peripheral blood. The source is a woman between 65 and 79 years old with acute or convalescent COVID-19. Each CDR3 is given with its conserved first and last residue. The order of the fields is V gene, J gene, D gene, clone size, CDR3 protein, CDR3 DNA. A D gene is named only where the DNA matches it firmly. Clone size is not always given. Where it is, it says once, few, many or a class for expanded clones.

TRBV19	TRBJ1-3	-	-	CASSIVRAGNTIYF	TGTGCCAGTAGTATAGTCCGCGCTGGAAACACCATATATTTT
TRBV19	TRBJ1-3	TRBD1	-	CASSTRGLSGNTIYF	TGTGCCAGTAGCACAAGGGGGCTCTCTGGAAACACCATATATTTT
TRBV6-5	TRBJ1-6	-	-	CASRGTPNSPLHF	TGTGCCAGCAGGGGGACACCAAATTCACCCCTCCACTTT
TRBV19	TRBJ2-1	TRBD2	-	CASSREAGLVYNEQFF	TGTGCCAGTAGTCGAGAAGCGGGGTTAGTCTACAATGAGCAGTTCTTC
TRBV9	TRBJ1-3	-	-	CASPPRGRGNTIYF	TGTGCCAGCCCCCCTAGGGGTAGAGGAAACACCATATATTTT
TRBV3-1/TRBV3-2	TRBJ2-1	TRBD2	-	CASSLPGGGKNEQFF	TGTGCCAGCAGCCTTCCGGGCGGGGGAAAGAATGAGCAGTTCTTC
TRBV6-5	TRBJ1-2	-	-	CASRSGGEGYGYTF	TGTGCCAGCAGGAGCGGGGGAGAAGGCTATGGCTACACCTTC
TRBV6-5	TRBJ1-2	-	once	CASTLTNYGYTF	TGTGCCAGCACCCTTACTAACTATGGCTACACCTTC
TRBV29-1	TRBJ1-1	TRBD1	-	CSAPGQGATEAFF	TGCAGCGCTCCGGGACAGGGGGCCACTGAAGCTTTCTTT
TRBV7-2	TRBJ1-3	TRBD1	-	CASSLGDRGFYSGNTIYF	TGTGCCAGCAGCTTGGGGGACAGGGGATTTTACTCTGGAAACACCATATATTTT
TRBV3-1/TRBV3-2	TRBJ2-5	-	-	CASSHRTGGGKETQYF	TGTGCCAGCAGCCATCGTACAGGGGGGGGTAAAGAGACCCAGTACTTC
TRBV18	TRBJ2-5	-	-	CASSHPGSETQYF	TGTGCCAGCTCCCACCCAGGGTCAGAGACCCAGTACTTC
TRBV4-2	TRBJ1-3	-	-	CASSPGGTIYF	TGTGCCAGCAGCCCCGGGGGCACCATATATTTT
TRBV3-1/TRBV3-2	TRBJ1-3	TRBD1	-	CASSPQGRPGGTIYF	TGTGCCAGCAGCCCACAGGGGCGGCCCGGGGGCACCATATATTTT
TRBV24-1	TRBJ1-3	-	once	CACVYRVYGNTIYF	TGTGCCTGCGTATACAGGGTTTACGGAAACACCATATATTTT
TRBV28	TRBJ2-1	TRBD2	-	CATLVGGLNEQFF	TGTGCCACCCTGGTGGGAGGGTTGAATGAGCAGTTCTTC
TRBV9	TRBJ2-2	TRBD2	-	CASSRLAGVTGELFF	TGTGCCAGCAGCCGACTAGCGGGTGTCACCGGGGAGCTGTTTTTT
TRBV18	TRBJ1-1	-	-	CASSPLSGSGFF	TGTGCCAGCTCACCGCTTTCCGGGTCGGGTTTCTTT
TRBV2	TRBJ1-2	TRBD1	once	CASKDRATRGTF	TGTGCCAGCAAGGACAGGGCAACTCGGGGCACCTTC
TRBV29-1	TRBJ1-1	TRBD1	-	CSVEQGVIGTEAFF	TGCAGCGTTGAACAGGGGGTAATCGGCACTGAAGCTTTCTTT
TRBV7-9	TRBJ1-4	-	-	CASSTTGYGEKLFF	TGTGCCAGCAGCACCACAGGGTACGGTGAAAAACTGTTTTTT
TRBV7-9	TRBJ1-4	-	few	CASSPRGESEKLFF	TGTGCCAGCAGCCCACGAGGCGAGAGTGAAAAACTGTTTTTT
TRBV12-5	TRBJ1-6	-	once	CASGKEQNSPLHF	TGTGCTAGTGGCAAAGAACAGAATTCACCCCTCCACTTT
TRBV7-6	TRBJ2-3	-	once	CASSSTISRMADTQYF	TGTGCCAGCAGCTCTACGATTTCGAGAATGGCAGATACGCAGTATTTT
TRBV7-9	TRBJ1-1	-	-	CASSSTGKVEAFF	TGTGCCAGCAGCTCGACAGGAAAGGTCGAAGCTTTCTTT
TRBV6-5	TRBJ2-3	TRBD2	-	CASSYSSRGRVNTQYF	TGTGCCAGCAGTTACAGCAGCAGAGGGAGGGTAAATACGCAGTATTTT